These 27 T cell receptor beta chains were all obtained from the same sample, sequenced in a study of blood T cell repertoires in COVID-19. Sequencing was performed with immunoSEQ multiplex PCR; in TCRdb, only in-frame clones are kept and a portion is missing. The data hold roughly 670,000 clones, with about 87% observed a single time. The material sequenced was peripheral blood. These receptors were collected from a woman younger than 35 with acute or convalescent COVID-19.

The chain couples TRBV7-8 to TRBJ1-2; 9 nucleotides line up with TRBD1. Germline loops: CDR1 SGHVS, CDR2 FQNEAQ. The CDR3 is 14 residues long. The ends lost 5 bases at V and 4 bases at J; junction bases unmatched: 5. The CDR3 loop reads CASSPPGQGYGYTF. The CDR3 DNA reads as TGTGCCAGCAGCCCGCCGGGACAGGGCTATGGCTACACCTTC.

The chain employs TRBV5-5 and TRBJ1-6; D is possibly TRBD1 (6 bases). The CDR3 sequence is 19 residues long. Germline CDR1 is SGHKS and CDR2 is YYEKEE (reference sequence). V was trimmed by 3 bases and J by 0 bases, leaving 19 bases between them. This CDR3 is CASSSKGPGESSYNSPLHF. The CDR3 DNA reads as TGTGCCAGCAGCTCCAAGGGACCAGGGGAAAGCTCCTATAATTCACCCCTCCACTTT.

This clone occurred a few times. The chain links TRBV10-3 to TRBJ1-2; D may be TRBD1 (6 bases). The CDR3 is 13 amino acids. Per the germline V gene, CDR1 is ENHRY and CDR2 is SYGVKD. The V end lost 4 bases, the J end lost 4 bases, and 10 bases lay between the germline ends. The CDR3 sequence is CAISVGQLYGYTF. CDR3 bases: TGTGCCATCAGTGTTGGACAGCTCTATGGCTACACCTTC.

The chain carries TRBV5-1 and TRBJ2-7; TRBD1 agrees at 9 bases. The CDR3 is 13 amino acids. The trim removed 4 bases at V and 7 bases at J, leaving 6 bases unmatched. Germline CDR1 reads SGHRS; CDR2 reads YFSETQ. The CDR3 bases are TGCGCCAGCAGCGAGGGGACAGGGAGAGAGCAGTACTTC. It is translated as CASSEGTGREQYF.

CDR3 DNA sequence: TGTGCCAGCAGAACCCGGGATAGCACTGAAGCTTTCTTT. It is translated as CASRTRDSTEAFF. This rearrangement joins TRBV12-3 or TRBV12-4 to TRBJ1-1, with D uncertain. V lost 6 bases and J lost 4, with 12 bases in between. This CDR3 has 13 residues.

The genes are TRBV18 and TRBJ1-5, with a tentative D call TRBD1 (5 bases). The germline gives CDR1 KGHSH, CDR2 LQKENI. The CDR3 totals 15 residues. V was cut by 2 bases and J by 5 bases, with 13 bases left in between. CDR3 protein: CASSPDKDTHQPQHF. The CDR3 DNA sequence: TGTGCCAGCTCACCAGATAAGGACACCCATCAGCCCCAGCATTTT.

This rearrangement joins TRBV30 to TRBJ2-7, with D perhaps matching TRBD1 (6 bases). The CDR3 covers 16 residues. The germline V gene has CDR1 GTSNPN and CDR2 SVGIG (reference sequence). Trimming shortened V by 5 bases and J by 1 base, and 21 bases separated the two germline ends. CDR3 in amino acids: CAWCPVATQGSYEQYF. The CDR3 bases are TGTGCCTGGTGTCCTGTTGCCACGCAGGGGTCCTACGAGCAGTACTTC.

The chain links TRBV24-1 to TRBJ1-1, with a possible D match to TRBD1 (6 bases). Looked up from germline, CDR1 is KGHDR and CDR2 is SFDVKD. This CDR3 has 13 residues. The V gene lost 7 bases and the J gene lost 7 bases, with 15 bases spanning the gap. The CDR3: CATSAPGQLEAFF. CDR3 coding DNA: TGTGCCACCAGCGCCCCTGGACAGCTTGAAGCTTTCTTT.

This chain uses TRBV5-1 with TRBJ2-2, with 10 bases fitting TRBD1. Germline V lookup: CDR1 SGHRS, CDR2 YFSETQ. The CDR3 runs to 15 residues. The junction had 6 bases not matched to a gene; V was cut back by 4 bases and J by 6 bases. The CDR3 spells CASSPRTGGAGELFF. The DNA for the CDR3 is TGCGCCAGCAGCCCAAGGACAGGGGGAGCCGGGGAGCTGTTTTTT.

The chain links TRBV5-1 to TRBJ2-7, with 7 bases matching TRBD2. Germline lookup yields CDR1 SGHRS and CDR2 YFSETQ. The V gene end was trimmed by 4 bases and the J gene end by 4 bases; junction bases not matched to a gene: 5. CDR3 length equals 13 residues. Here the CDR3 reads CASSRTSEYEQYF. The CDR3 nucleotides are TGCGCCAGCAGCAGGACTAGTGAGTACGAGCAGTACTTC.

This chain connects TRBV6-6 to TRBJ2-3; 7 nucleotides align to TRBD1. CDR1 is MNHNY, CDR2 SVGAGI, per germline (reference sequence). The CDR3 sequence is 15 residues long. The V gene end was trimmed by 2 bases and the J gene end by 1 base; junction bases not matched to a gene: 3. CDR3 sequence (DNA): TGTGCCAGCAGTTACGACAGGGCTCGCACAGATACGCAGTATTTT. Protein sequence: CASSYDRARTDTQYF.

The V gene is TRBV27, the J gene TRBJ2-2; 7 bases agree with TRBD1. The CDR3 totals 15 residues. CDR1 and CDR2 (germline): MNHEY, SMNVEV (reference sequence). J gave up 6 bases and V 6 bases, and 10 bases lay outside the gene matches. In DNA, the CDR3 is TGTGCCAGCAGGTCCACAGGGGCCGCCGCCGGGGAGCTGTTTTTT. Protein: CASRSTGAAAGELFF.

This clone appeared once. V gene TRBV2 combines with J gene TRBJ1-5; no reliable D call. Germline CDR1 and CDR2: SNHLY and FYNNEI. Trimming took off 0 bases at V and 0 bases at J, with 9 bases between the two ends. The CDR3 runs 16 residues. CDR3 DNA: TGTGCCAGCAGTGAAGCGGTGGGCTATAGCAATCAGCCCCAGCATTTT. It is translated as CASSEAVGYSNQPQHF. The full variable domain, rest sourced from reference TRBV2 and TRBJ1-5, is EPEVTQTPSHQVTQMGQEVILRCVPISNHLYFYWYRQILGQKVEFLVSFYNNEISEKSEIFDDQFSVERPDGSNFTLKIRSTKLEDSAMYFCASSEAVGYSNQPQHFGDGTRLSIL.

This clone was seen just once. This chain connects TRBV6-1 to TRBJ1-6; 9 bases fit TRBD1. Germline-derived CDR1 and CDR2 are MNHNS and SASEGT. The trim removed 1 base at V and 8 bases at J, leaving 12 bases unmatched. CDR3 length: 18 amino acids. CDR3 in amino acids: CASSEGPGQGYFDSPLHF. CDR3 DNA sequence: TGTGCCAGCAGTGAAGGCCCGGGACAGGGCTACTTTGATTCACCCCTCCACTTT.

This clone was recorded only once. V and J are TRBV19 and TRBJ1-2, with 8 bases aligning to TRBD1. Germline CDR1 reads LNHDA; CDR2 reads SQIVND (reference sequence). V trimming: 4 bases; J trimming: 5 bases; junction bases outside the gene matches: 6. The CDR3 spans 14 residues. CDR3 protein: CASSTGQDFYGYTF. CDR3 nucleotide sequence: TGTGCCAGTAGTACGGGACAGGACTTTTATGGCTACACCTTC.

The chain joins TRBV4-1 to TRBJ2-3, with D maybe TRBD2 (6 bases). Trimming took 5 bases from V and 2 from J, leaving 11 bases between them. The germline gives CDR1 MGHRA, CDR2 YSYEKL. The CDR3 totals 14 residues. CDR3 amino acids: CASSSGLATDTQYF. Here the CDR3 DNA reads TGCGCCAGCAGCTCGGGACTTGCCACAGATACGCAGTATTTT.

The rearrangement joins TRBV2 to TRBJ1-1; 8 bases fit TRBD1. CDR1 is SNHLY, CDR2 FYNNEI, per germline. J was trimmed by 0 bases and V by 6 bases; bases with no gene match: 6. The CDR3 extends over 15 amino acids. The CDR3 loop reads CASRKRQGLNTEAFF. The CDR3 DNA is TGTGCCAGCAGGAAACGACAGGGGTTGAACACTGAAGCTTTCTTT. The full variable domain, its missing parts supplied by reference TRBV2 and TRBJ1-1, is EPEVTQTPSHQVTQMGQEVILRCVPISNHLYFYWYRQILGQKVEFLVSFYNNEISEKSEIFDDQFSVERPDGSNFTLKIRSTKLEDSAMYFCASRKRQGLNTEAFFGQGTRLTVV.

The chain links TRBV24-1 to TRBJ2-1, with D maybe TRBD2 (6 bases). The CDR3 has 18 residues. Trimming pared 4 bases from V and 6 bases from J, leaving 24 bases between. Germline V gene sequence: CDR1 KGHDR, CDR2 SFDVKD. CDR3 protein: CATSDPSFAGTRGNEQFF. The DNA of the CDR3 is TGTGCCACCAGTGACCCATCTTTCGCGGGGACGAGGGGCAATGAGCAGTTCTTC.

CDR3: CASSEEGAGAGFRKQYF. CDR3 sequence (DNA): TGTGCCAGCAGTGAAGAAGGAGCGGGCGCAGGCTTCAGGAAGCAGTACTTC. V and J are TRBV2 and TRBJ2-7, with D possibly being TRBD2 (6 bases). Germline CDR1 is SNHLY and CDR2 is FYNNEI. This CDR3 region has 17 residues. The V gene lost 1 base and the J gene lost 8 bases, with 24 bases spanning the gap. Together with reference TRBV2 and TRBJ2-7, the CDR3 gives the full variable domain: EPEVTQTPSHQVTQMGQEVILRCVPISNHLYFYWYRQILGQKVEFLVSFYNNEISEKSEIFDDQFSVERPDGSNFTLKIRSTKLEDSAMYFCASSEEGAGAGFRKQYFGPGTRLTVT.

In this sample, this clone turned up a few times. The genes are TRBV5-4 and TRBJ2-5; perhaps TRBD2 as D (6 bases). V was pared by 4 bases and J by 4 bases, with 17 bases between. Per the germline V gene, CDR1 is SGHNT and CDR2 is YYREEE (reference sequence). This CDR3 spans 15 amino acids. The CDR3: CASSPSLAGIETQYF. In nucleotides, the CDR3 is TGTGCCAGCAGCCCCAGTCTGGCGGGGATAGAGACCCAGTACTTC. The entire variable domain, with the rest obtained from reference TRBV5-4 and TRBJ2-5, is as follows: ETGVTQSPTHLIKTRGQQVTLRCSSQSGHNTVSWYQQALGQGPQFIFQYYREEENGRGNFPPRFSGLQFPNYSSELNVNALELDDSALYLCASSPSLAGIETQYFGPGTRLLVL.

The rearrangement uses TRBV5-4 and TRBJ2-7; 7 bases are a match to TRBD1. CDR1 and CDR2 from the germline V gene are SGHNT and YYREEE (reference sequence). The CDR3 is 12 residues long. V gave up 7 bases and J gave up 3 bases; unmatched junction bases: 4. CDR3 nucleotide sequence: TGTGCCAGCGGGACAGCAAACTACGAGCAGTACTTC. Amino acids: CASGTANYEQYF.

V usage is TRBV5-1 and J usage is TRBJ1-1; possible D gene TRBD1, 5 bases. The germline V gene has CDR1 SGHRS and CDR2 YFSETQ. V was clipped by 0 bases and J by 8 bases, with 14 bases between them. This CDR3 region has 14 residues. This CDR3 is CASSLVLAAGEAFF. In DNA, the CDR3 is TGCGCCAGCAGCTTGGTCCTGGCCGCAGGGGAAGCTTTCTTT. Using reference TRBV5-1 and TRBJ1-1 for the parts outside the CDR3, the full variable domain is KAGVTQTPRYLIKTRGQQVTLSCSPISGHRSVSWYQQTPGQGLQFLFEYFSETQRNKGNFPGRFSGRQFSNSRSEMNVSTLELGDSALYLCASSLVLAAGEAFFGQGTRLTVV.

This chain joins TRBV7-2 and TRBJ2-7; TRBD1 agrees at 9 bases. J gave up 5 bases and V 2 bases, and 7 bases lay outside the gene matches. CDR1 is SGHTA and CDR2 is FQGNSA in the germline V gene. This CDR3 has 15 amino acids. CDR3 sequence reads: CASSLRGQGIDEQYF. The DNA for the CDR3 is TGTGCCAGCAGCTTACGCGGACAGGGGATCGACGAGCAGTACTTC.

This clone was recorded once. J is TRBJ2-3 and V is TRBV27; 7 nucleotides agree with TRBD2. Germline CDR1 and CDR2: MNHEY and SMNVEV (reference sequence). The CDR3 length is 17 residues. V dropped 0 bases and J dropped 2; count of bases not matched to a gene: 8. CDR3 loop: CASSLSGGTSLTDTQYF. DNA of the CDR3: TGTGCCAGCAGTTTATCGGGGGGGACTTCACTCACAGATACGCAGTATTTT.

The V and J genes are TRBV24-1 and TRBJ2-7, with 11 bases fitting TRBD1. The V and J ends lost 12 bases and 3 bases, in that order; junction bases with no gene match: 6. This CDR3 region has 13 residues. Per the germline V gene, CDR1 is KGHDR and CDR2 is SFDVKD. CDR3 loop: CAAGTGGIYEQYF. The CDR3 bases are TGTGCCGCCGGGACAGGGGGGATCTACGAGCAGTACTTC.

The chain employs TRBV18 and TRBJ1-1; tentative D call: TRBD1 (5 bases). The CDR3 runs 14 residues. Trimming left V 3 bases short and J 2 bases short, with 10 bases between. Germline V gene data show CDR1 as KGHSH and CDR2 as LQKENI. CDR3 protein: CASSPMTDNTEAFF. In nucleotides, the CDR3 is TGTGCCAGCTCACCTATGACAGATAACACTGAAGCTTTCTTT.

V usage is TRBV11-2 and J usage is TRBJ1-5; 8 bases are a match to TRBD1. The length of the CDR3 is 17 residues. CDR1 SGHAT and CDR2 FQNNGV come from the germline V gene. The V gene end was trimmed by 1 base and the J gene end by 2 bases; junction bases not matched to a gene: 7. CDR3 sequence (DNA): TGTGCCAGCAGCTTAGGGGCAGGGGGCAGAGGCAATCAGCCCCAGCATTTT. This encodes CASSLGAGGRGNQPQHF.